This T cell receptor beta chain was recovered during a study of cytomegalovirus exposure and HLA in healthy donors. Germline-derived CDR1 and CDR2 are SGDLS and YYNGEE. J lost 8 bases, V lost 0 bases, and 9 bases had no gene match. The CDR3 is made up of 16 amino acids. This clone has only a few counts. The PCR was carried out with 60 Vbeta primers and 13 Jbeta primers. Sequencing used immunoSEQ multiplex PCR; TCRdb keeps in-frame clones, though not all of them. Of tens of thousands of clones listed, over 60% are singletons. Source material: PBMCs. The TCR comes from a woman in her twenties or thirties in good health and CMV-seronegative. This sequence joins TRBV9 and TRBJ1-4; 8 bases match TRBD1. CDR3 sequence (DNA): TGTGCCAGCAGCGTAGGCGGGGGACAGGCCCCCGAAAAACTGTTTTTT. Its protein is CASSVGGGQAPEKLFF.